This T cell receptor (beta chain) was sequenced during a study of blood T cell repertoires in COVID-19. Study summary: In each case, the material was cDNA or gDNA derived from T cells, B-cell-depleted T cells, or PBMCs.

Trimming took 0 bases from V and 6 from J, leaving 13 bases between them. CDR3 length equals 14 residues. Germline CDR1 reads SGHKS; CDR2 reads YYEKEE (reference sequence). Per the authors' pipeline: Reference gene primers were amplified, and this amplification served to estimate nucleated cell counts. The data were produced by immunoSEQ multiplex PCR, yet TCRdb's version contains in-frame clones alone and is incomplete. Clonal size and the V and J genes are those of that table, whereas D and trimming came from the DNA. The sample has 180,000 or so clones; roughly 85% are singletons. This TCR came from an older woman with acute or convalescent COVID-19. The chain is built from TRBV5-5 and TRBJ2-7, with a tentative D call TRBD2 (6 bases). Sequencing was performed on peripheral blood. For the CDR3, the DNA is TGTGCCAGCAGCTTGGCGGGAAGGGGACTCGAGCAGTACTTC. It encodes CASSLAGRGLEQYF.